Included here is one TCR beta chain sequence, with context. The germline gives CDR1 LNHDA, CDR2 SQIVND (reference sequence). Trimming stripped 1 base from V and 0 bases from J, with 9 bases between. This CDR3 spans 15 amino acids. Sequencing was performed with immunoSEQ multiplex PCR; in TCRdb, only in-frame clones are kept and a portion is missing. The profile shows 90,000 to 95,000 clones, nearly 90% of them singletons. Collection occurred without any documented infections or immune events in donors. The sample originates from a study of identifying expanded T cells in peripheral blood. Source material: blood. This receptor was identified in a person between 18 and 70 years old in good health. The V and J genes are TRBV19 and TRBJ1-1, with D uncertain. The CDR3 DNA reads as TGTGCCAGTAGTATAGTCGGTCGGCTGAACACTGAAGCTTTCTTT. It specifies CASSIVGRLNTEAFF.